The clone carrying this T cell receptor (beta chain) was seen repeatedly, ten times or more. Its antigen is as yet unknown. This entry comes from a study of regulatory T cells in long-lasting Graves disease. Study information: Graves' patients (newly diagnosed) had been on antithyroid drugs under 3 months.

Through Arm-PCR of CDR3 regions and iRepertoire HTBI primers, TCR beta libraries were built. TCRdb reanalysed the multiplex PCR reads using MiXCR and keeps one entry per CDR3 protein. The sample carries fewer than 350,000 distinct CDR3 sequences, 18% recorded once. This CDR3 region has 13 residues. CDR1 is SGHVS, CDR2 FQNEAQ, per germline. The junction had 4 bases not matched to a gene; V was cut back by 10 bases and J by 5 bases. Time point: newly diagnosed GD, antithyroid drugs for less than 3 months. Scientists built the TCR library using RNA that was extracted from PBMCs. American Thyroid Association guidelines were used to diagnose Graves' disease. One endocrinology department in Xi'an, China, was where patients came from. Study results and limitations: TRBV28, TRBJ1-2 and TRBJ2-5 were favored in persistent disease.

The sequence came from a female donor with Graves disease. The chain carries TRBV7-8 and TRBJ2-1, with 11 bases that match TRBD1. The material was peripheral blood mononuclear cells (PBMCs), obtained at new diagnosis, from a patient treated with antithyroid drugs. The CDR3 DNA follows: TGTGCCACCGGACAGGGGGCGGACAATGAGCAGTTCTTC. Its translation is CATGQGADNEQFF.